Given below is one TCR beta chain in context. The clone's antigen remains unknown. One base away there is no much larger clone; base qualities are not given. According to the germline V gene (reference sequence), CDR1 reads SEHNR and CDR2 reads FQNEAQ. Trimming removed 6 bases from V and 3 bases from J, leaving 2 bases between the germline ends. There are 10 amino acids in the CDR3, from cysteine to phenylalanine inclusive. CDR3 DNA is the only sequence kept; it has 30 bases, read in frame from the first base. CD8 naive samples were CD45RO-negative cells positively selected for CCR7, giving a CD45RA+CCR7+ population that excluded TemRA cells. Healthy HIV-negative adults with no recently reported acute infections or vaccinations were included as donors. Every donor was a Caucasian adult living in Nashville, Tennessee, USA. Blood was obtained by leukapheresis, after which PBMCs were separated by Ficoll-Histopaque density gradient centrifugation and cryopreserved in liquid nitrogen vapor phase. Purity and quantity of every magnetically sorted T cell population were checked by analytical flow cytometry. Each sorted fraction had its genomic DNA isolated and then quantified by UV absorbance on a Nanodrop 2000c.

The sample is drawn from a study of shared clonotypes between healthy human individuals (dated by TCRdb to about 2020). About the full investigation: Two women and a few men aged 18 to 49 years were included in the cohort. Per donor, three plates each were used for CD4 naive and CD4 memory, two for CD8 naive, and one for CD8 memory. The study deeply sequenced blood TCR repertoires of five healthy adults to estimate repertoire size and the extent of clonotype sharing between individuals. Libraries were prepared and TCR repertoires were sequenced by different laboratories using diverse techniques, in order to increase sequencing depth and limit assay-specific biases. Per donor, leukapheresis produced somewhere between about 0.8 and 9 billion PBMCs.

Broader findings and caveats from the paper: Rarefaction of sorted-subset datasets indicated incomplete sequencing despite the large sequencing depth. Estimated clonotype richness was generally larger for naive than for memory subsets. The genetic and exposure-history diversity represented was limited by the small number of donors. Sharing across a few donors was observed for around 4.8% of naive CD4, less than 4% of naive CD8, roughly 2.3% of memory CD4, and roughly 0.4% of memory CD8 clonotypes. Pairwise subsampling indicated that sequencing depth was expected to affect the degree of clonotype sharing among donors. Sampling was limited to blood, and TCR repertoires in tissue likely differ from TCR repertoires in blood. Higher generation probabilities were observed for clonotypes shared by all four sorted-subset donors than for non-shared clonotypes.

Using the deep immunoSEQ assay, multiplex PCR amplified TCR CDR3 regions from genomic DNA. Extracted genomic DNA from each cell subset was spread evenly across all wells of several immunoSEQ 96-well plates, with each plate serving as a replicate. For sorted subsets, approximately 200 ng of genomic DNA, equivalent to 30,000 or so T cell genomes, went into each replicate PCR. Purified libraries were measured with a Qubit 3.0 fluorometer, size-checked on a Bioanalyzer 2100, and measured again with the KAPA Library Quantification kit. Each immunoSEQ 96-well plate was sequenced on its own single-read 150-cycle Illumina NextSeq 550 flow cell. The published analysis was carried out like this. Because the immunoSEQ output included only junctional sequences and no quality scores, the filtering could not be the same as the filtering used for full-length reads. Sequences were annotated with PyIR, a Python wrapper for IgBLAST v1.9, using IMGT germline references to assign V/J genes and CDR3. Any read was removed if the V/J assignment was weak (E-value above 1e-6), the CDR3 was missing, or the read contained stop codons, out-of-frame junctions, or ambiguous translated residues. A V3J clonotype was defined by an identical inferred V gene, J gene, and CDR3 amino acid sequence. Percentage overlap between repertoires was calculated by dividing the number of shared unique clonotypes by the size of the smaller repertoire. Three approaches were used to assess repertoire richness: RTK rarefaction, the Chao1 estimator, and Recon v2.1 estimates of unobserved clonotypes. OLGA was used to compute generation probabilities for all TCRbeta clonotypes that the gDNA method yielded from a handful of donors. TCRdb obtained this table from immuneACCESS and retained in-frame rearrangements with V and J assigned. These tables miss some clones; where compared with another copy, unresolved V genes account for less than half of the shortfall, and the remainder is unexplained. V, J and clone size reflect that table, while D and trimming were determined from the DNA. For this sample there are about 2.2 million clones; around 93% appear just once. 1.7% of the sample goes to the ten largest clones.

Sequencing used naive CD8+ T cells from PBMCs. Per the publication, the cell subset or site label means: CD45RA+CCR7+. This receptor chain uses TRBV7-9 and TRBJ2-5, with the D gene not confidently named. The receptor comes from a man aged 18 to 29 in good health. Some clones in this sample may be carry-over from other donors' samples. The CDR3 region: CASREETQYF. The sequence in DNA is TGTGCCAGCAGAGAAGAGACCCAGTACTTC.